The clone carrying this T cell receptor beta chain appeared a few times. Original processing notes: It was from reference gene primer amplification that nucleated cell counts were estimated. The method was immunoSEQ multiplex PCR; TCRdb's version includes in-frame clones alone and lacks a portion of them. V and J calls and clone size follow that table, whereas D and trimming were derived from the DNA. The table includes hundreds of thousands of clones, roughly 88% detected once. Clinical histories supplied by participants themselves formed the basis of cohort assignment. This entry belongs to a study of blood T cell repertoires in COVID-19. Study context: Acute and convalescent COVID-19 samples came from the United States, Italy and Spain. PBMCs, B-cell-depleted T cells, or T cells were the source of the cDNA or gDNA that made up the material.

The CDR3 contains 18 residues. From germline, CDR1 is SEHNR and CDR2 FQNEAQ (reference sequence). With V trimmed by 3 bases and J by 0 bases, 12 bases remained unmatched. The clonotype comes from a man aged 25 to 40 who had recovered from COVID-19. Sequencing was done on a sample of PBMCs or T cells enriched from blood (not recorded which). The gene calls are TRBV7-9 and TRBJ2-3; 7 positions agree with TRBD2. The CDR3 region has the DNA TGTGCCAGCAGCTTTGGCCTAGCGGCCGGGAGTAGCACAGATACGCAGTATTTT. It encodes CASSFGLAAGSSTDTQYF.